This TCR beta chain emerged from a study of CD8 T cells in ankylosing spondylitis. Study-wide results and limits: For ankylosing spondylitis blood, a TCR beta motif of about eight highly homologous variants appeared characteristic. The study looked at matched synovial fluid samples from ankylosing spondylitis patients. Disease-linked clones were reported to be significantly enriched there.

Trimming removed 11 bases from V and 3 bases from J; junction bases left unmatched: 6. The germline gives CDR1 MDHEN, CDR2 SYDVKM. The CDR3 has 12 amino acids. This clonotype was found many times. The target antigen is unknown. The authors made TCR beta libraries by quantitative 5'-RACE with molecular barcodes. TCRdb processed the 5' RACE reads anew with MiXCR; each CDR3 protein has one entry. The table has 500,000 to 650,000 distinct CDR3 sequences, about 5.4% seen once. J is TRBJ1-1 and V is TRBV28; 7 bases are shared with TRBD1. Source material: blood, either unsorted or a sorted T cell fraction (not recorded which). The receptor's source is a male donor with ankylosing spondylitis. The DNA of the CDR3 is TGTGCCGTAACTGGGACAGACACTGAAGCTTTCTTT. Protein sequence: CAVTGTDTEAFF.